Below are 12 T cell receptor beta chains sequenced from a single sample in a study of shared clonotypes between healthy human individuals (dated by TCRdb to the early 2020s). The library was produced with the immunoSEQ multiplex PCR assay. The table was pulled from immuneACCESS by TCRdb, which kept in-frame rearrangements only. Such tables lose some clones; where checked, under half of the loss comes from unresolved V genes, and the rest has no known cause. The sample records around 750,000 clones, roughly 70% of which are singletons. The ten most abundant clones make up 1.7% of the sample. The sequencing sample was made of memory CD4+ T cells sorted from blood. The label giving this sample's cell subset or site can be read as: CD45RA-negative fraction. Receptors were obtained from a woman aged 25 to 39 in good health.

In the case of this clone: Distinct nucleotide sequences in the sample also encode this CDR3. CDR3 in amino acids: CASTRGSTNEKLFF. The CDR3 nucleotides are TGTGCCAGTACTAGGGGCTCAACTAATGAAAAACTGTTTTTT. The rearrangement uses TRBV28 and TRBJ1-4, with D perhaps TRBD1 (5 bases). CDR1 is MDHEN, CDR2 SYDVKM, per germline. The ends were cut back, 9 bases at V and 0 bases at J, with 11 bases in the middle. This CDR3 contains 14 residues.

The chain recombines TRBV7-3 with TRBJ2-7, with 8 bases lining up with TRBD1. V lost 8 bases to trimming and J lost 7 bases; unmatched junction nucleotides: 7. CDR1 SGHTA and CDR2 FQGTGA come from the germline V gene. The CDR3 consists of 12 residues. The CDR3 DNA is TGTGCCAGCGGACAGGGAGAAGGGGAGCAGTACTTC. Translation: CASGQGEGEQYF.

DNA for the CDR3: TGTGCCAGCAGCCAGAAGATATCCGGGACTAGTTCTTTCAATGAGCAGTTCTTC. Translated: CASSQKISGTSSFNEQFF. The rearrangement uses TRBV4-2 and TRBJ2-1; 8 nucleotides align to TRBD2. CDR1 LGHNA and CDR2 YNFKEQ come from the germline V gene. V was clipped by 3 bases and J by 6 bases; unmatched bases: 16. This CDR3 contains 18 residues.

The chain joins TRBV7-9 to TRBJ2-1; 9 positions match TRBD2. The V gene end was trimmed by 4 bases and the J gene end by 5 bases; junction bases not matched to a gene: 15. This CDR3 has 18 residues. Germline loops: CDR1 SEHNR, CDR2 FQNEAQ (reference sequence). In DNA, the CDR3 is TGTGCCAGCAGCTCCTACCCTTCTAGAGCGGGAGGCGACAATGAGCAGTTCTTC. Translating it yields CASSSYPSRAGGDNEQFF.

The DNA for the CDR3 is TGTGCCATCAGTGAGTCATCAGGGGCCGGGGAAAAACTGTTTTTT. Encoded protein: CAISESSGAGEKLFF. The chain couples TRBV10-3 to TRBJ1-4; a possible D gene is TRBD1 (6 bases). The V end was cut by 0 bases, the J end by 8 bases, with 13 bases between. The CDR3 is 15 residues long. Per germline, CDR1 ENHRY and CDR2 SYGVKD.

Comment on this clone: This may arise from a read error, as a much more abundant clone is one base away. This sample also contains other DNA sequences that code for the same CDR3. This chain uses TRBV11-2 with TRBJ2-7; D possibly corresponds to TRBD1 (5 bases). CDR1 SGHAT and CDR2 FQNNGV come from the germline V gene. This CDR3 has 13 residues. The V end was cut by 1 base, the J end by 5 bases, with 9 bases between. The CDR3 nucleotides read TGTGCCAGCAGCTTAGTCGGCAGGGACGAGCAGTACTTC. Translated, it gives CASSLVGRDEQYF.

CDR3 loop: CASSFVADSTDTQYF. As DNA, the CDR3 is TGTGCCAGCAGCTTTGTGGCGGATAGCACAGATACGCAGTATTTT. The chain combines TRBV5-4 with TRBJ2-3, with D uncertain. Deletions cut 2 bases from V and 0 bases from J, with 10 bases between. The germline V gene has CDR1 SGHNT and CDR2 YYREEE (reference sequence). The CDR3 is 15 residues long.

This clone appeared many times. V usage is TRBV5-4 and J usage is TRBJ2-1; TRBD1 matches at 9 bases. There are 14 residues in the CDR3. Per the germline V gene, CDR1 is SGHNT and CDR2 is YYREEE (reference sequence). V was clipped by 4 bases and J by 3 bases; unmatched bases: 2. CDR3 protein: CASSKGQGYNEQFF. CDR3 DNA sequence: TGTGCCAGCAGCAAGGGACAGGGCTACAATGAGCAGTTCTTC.

This chain uses TRBV5-6 with TRBJ2-2, with 9 bases matching TRBD2. The germline V gene has CDR1 SGHDT and CDR2 YYEEEE. The CDR3 has 17 residues. V lost 1 base and J lost 0; bases outside the gene matches: 4. CDR3 nucleotides: TGTGCCAGCAGCTTGAGCGGGAGGATCGCGAACACCGGGGAGCTGTTTTTT. Translated, it gives CASSLSGRIANTGELFF.

This chain uses TRBV5-1 with TRBJ2-7; 9 bases are shared with TRBD1. Losses at the gene ends were 6 bases for V and 6 bases for J; bases not matched to a gene: 10. This CDR3 contains 14 residues. Germline lookup yields CDR1 SGHRS and CDR2 YFSETQ. The CDR3 protein is CASKYLDRGGEQYF. DNA for the CDR3: TGCGCCAGCAAATACCTGGACAGGGGAGGCGAGCAGTACTTC.

The chain carries TRBV2 and TRBJ2-7; TRBD2 is a possible D gene (6 bases). The V gene's germline CDR1 is SNHLY and CDR2 FYNNEI. The CDR3 contains 15 residues. Trimming took 0 bases from V and 2 from J, leaving 11 bases between them. CDR3 coding DNA: TGTGCCAGCAGTGAAGCAATCGGGGGTCCCTACGAGCAGTACTTC. Translation: CASSEAIGGPYEQYF.

This clone has only a few counts. The chain links TRBV5-1 to TRBJ2-5; 9 nucleotides match TRBD1. Germline-derived CDR1 and CDR2 are SGHRS and YFSETQ. Trimming took 4 bases from V and 7 from J; bases not matched to a gene: 11. This CDR3 is 15 amino acids long. CDR3 nucleotides: TGCGCCAGCAGCACTGGGGACAGGGATGCGGGGACCCAGTACTTC. Its translation: CASSTGDRDAGTQYF.